The 15 T cell receptor beta chains reported below all come from one sample, sequenced in a study of beta chain features in type 1 diabetes (dated by TCRdb to the late 2010s). The study at large found these results: A moderate but significant shortening of TCRB CDR3 length was observed in type 1 diabetes patients in all four CD4+ subsets.

For these TCRs, the target antigens are not known. Libraries were constructed by the immunoSEQ multiplex PCR assay. The entire isolated RNA was reverse transcribed using the High Capacity cDNA Reverse Transcription Kit, and thus expressed TCRB transcripts were sequenced. Here the immuneACCESS table is served through TCRdb, limited to in-frame sequences with V and J called. Missing clones are a known gap in these copies; in checked studies unresolved V genes cover under half, and the rest lacks a known reason. The sample table records hundreds of thousands of clones; more than 12% of these occur just once. 0.04% of the sample is held by the ten biggest clonotypes. Sequencing was done on a sample of naive CD4+ T cells from blood. Sample cell subset or site, as interpreted from the label and publication: true naive CD4+ T cells. Receptors originate from a man younger than 35 with type 1 diabetes.

V gene TRBV29-1 combines with J gene TRBJ2-7; D gene ambiguous. The germline V and J ends were trimmed by 0 bases and 0 bases, with 6 bases remaining between them. CDR1 SQVTM and CDR2 ANQGSEA come from the germline V gene. This CDR3 has 13 residues. The CDR3 coding sequence is TGCAGCGTTGAAGAAATCGGCTCCTACGAGCAGTACTTC. Translating it yields CSVEEIGSYEQYF.

The CDR3 nucleotides are TGTGCCAGCTCACGCGACAGGGAGCGAATCGGATATGGCTACACCTTC. It is translated as CASSRDRERIGYGYTF. J is TRBJ1-2 and V is TRBV18, with 7 nucleotides matching TRBD1. With 4 bases clipped from V and 5 bases from J, the junction kept 13 bases outside the gene matches. CDR1 is KGHSH and CDR2 is LQKENI in the germline V gene. The CDR3 consists of 16 residues.

This clone was recorded a few times. The CDR3 DNA reads TGTGCCAGCAGGCGGGGACAGAATCAGCCCCAGCATTTT. Translation gives CASRRGQNQPQHF. The chain uses TRBV2 and TRBJ1-5; 7 positions agree with TRBD1. V was clipped by 6 bases and J by 4 bases; unmatched bases: 3. CDR1 and CDR2 (germline): SNHLY, FYNNEI. This CDR3 has 13 residues.

This clone has just a few counts. The chain is built from TRBV2 and TRBJ2-5; 7 bases are shared with TRBD1. Germline lookup yields CDR1 SNHLY and CDR2 FYNNEI. V gave up 5 bases and J gave up 2 bases; unmatched junction bases: 11. The CDR3 is 16 residues long. The CDR3 nucleotides are TGTGCCAGCAGTCGGGACAGCCCAAGCATGCAAGAGACCCAGTACTTC. It translates to CASSRDSPSMQETQYF.

V usage is TRBV5-1 and J usage is TRBJ2-7; 9 bases match TRBD1. From germline, CDR1 is SGHRS and CDR2 YFSETQ. This CDR3 has 16 residues. Trimming cost V 4 bases and J 6 bases; bases outside gene matches: 14. CDR3: CASSPLSGQGDSEQYF. The DNA of the CDR3 is TGCGCCAGCAGCCCCTTGTCGGGACAGGGAGACAGCGAGCAGTACTTC.

The chain uses TRBV30 and TRBJ1-4; TRBD1 is a possible D gene (5 bases). The CDR3 runs 14 residues. Trimming pared 1 base from V and 8 bases from J, leaving 14 bases between. The germline CDR1 and CDR2 sequences are GTSNPN and SVGIG (reference sequence). The CDR3, as DNA: TGTGCCTGGAGTGCCGGGACGGCGGAGGAAAAACTGTTTTTT. Its translation: CAWSAGTAEEKLFF. The full variable domain, rest sourced from reference TRBV30 and TRBJ1-4, is SQTIHQWPATLVQPVGSPLSLECTVEGTSNPNLYWYRQAAGRGLQLLFYSVGIGQISSEVPQNLSASRPQDRQFILSSKKLLLSDSGFYLCAWSAGTAEEKLFFGSGTQLSVL.

The V gene is TRBV4-3, the J gene TRBJ2-2; D possibly corresponds to TRBD1 (6 bases). The V gene's germline CDR1 is LGHNA and CDR2 YSLEER. The CDR3 loop spans 15 amino acids. The ends were cut back, 0 bases at V and 7 bases at J, with 12 bases in the middle. The CDR3 reads CASSQDSQGNGELFF. DNA for the CDR3: TGCGCCAGCAGCCAAGATTCTCAGGGGAACGGGGAGCTGTTTTTT.

This chain links TRBV30 with TRBJ2-5; perhaps D is TRBD1 or TRBD2 (5 bases each). The CDR3 runs to 13 residues. V was cut by 4 bases and J by 4 bases, with 13 bases left in between. Germline V gives CDR1 GTSNPN, CDR2 SVGIG (reference sequence). The CDR3: CAWISGLAETQYF. In DNA, the CDR3 is TGTGCCTGGATTTCGGGGCTGGCAGAGACCCAGTACTTC.

A few counts support this clone. The rearrangement uses TRBV25-1 and TRBJ1-6; 7 bases match TRBD1. The CDR3 covers 15 residues. Germline CDR1 MGHDK, CDR2 SYGVNS. After removal of 4 bases from V and 6 bases from J, the junction contained 6 bases not matched to a gene. The CDR3 bases are TGTGCCAGCAGTGTTAACTACAGGGGTAATTCACCCCTCCACTTT. It specifies CASSVNYRGNSPLHF.

The gene calls are TRBV30 and TRBJ2-7, with 11 bases aligning to TRBD1. The CDR3 is 15 amino acids. Trimming at V came to 2 bases and at J to 6 bases, leaving 9 bases not matched to a gene. Germline loops: CDR1 GTSNPN, CDR2 SVGIG (reference sequence). The CDR3 nucleotides are TGTGCCTGGAGTATCCGGACAGGGGGCCGGGGCGAGCAGTACTTC. Its translation is CAWSIRTGGRGEQYF.

This clone has only a few counts. The gene calls are TRBV7-9 and TRBJ1-1; D gene uncertain. In germline, CDR1 is SEHNR, CDR2 FQNEAQ (reference sequence). V was clipped by 1 base and J by 4 bases, with 10 bases between them. The CDR3 runs 14 residues. CDR3 amino acids: CASSLGPSGTEAFF. The CDR3 DNA reads as TGTGCCAGCAGCTTAGGCCCCAGCGGCACTGAAGCTTTCTTT.

This clone was seen at least ten times. The rearrangement links TRBV21-1 to TRBJ2-1; TRBD1, the table's D call, lacks a check against the DNA. TRBV21-1 is a pseudogene segment. There are 16 residues in the CDR3. DNA for the CDR3: TGTGCCAGCAGCGCACCACAGGGTCAGTACGTCAATGAGCAGTTCTTC. Its protein is CASSAPQGQYVNEQFF.

The DNA for the CDR3 is TGTGCCAGCAGCTTAGACGTCTATAACTATGGCTACACCTTC. It codes for CASSLDVYNYGYTF. The chain couples TRBV7-2 to TRBJ1-2; the D is unclear. Germline-derived CDR1 and CDR2 are SGHTA and FQGNSA. Trimming shortened V by 1 base and J by 1 base, and 7 bases separated the two germline ends. CDR3 size: 14 residues.

The chain employs TRBV7-2 and TRBJ2-1; 9 bases are a match to TRBD2. V lost 1 base to trimming and J lost 6 bases; unmatched junction nucleotides: 4. The CDR3 consists of 15 residues. Germline assignment: CDR1 SGHTA and CDR2 FQGNSA. CDR3 DNA: TGTGCCAGCAGCTTAGGGCTTAGCGGGGGCAATGAGCAGTTCTTC. Protein product: CASSLGLSGGNEQFF. Looking up the rest from reference TRBV7-2 and TRBJ2-1 gives the full variable domain: GAGVSQSPSNKVTEKGKDVELRCDPISGHTALYWYRQSLGQGLEFLIYFQGNSAPDKSGLPSDRFSAERTGGSVSTLTIQRTQQEDSAVYLCASSLGLSGGNEQFFGPGTRLTVL.

This clone was detected a few times. The genes are TRBV30 and TRBJ1-6, with 8 bases lining up with TRBD1. V lost 5 bases, J lost 5 bases, and 2 bases stayed unmatched. Germline V gene sequence: CDR1 GTSNPN, CDR2 SVGIG (reference sequence). This CDR3 is built from 13 residues. The CDR3 is CAWGGQDNSPLHF. DNA for the CDR3: TGTGCCTGGGGGGGACAGGATAATTCACCCCTCCACTTT. Drawing the rest from reference TRBV30 and TRBJ1-6, the complete variable domain is SQTIHQWPATLVQPVGSPLSLECTVEGTSNPNLYWYRQAAGRGLQLLFYSVGIGQISSEVPQNLSASRPQDRQFILSSKKLLLSDSGFYLCAWGGQDNSPLHFGNGTRLTVT.